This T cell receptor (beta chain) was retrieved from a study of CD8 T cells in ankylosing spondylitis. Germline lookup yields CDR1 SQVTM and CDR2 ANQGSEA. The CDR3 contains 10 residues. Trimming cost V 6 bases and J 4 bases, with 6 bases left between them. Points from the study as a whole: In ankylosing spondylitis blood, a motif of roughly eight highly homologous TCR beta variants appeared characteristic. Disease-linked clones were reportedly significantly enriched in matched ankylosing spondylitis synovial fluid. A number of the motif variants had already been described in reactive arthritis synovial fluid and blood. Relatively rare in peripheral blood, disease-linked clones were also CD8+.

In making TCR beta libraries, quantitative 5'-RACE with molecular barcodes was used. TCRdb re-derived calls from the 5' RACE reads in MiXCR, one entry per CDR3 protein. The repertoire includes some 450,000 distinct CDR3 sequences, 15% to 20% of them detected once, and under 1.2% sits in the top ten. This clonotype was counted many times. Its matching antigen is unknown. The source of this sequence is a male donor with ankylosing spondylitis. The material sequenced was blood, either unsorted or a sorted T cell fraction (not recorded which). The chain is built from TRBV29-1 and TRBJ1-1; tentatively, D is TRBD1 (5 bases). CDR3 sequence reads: CSVDSTEAFF. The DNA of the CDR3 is TGCAGCGTCGACAGCACTGAAGCTTTCTTT.